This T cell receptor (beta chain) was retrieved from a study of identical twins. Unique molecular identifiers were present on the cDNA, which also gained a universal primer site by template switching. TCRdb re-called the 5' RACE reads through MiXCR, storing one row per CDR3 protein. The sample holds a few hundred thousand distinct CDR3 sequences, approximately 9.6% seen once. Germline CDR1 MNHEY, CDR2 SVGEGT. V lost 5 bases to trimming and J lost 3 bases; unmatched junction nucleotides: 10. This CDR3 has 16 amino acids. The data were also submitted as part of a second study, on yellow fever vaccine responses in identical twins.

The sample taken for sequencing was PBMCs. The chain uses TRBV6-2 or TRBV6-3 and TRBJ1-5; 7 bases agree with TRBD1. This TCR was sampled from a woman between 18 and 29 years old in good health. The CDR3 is CASSPGQIASNQPQHF. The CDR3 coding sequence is TGTGCCAGCAGTCCGGGACAGATAGCATCCAATCAGCCCCAGCATTTT.